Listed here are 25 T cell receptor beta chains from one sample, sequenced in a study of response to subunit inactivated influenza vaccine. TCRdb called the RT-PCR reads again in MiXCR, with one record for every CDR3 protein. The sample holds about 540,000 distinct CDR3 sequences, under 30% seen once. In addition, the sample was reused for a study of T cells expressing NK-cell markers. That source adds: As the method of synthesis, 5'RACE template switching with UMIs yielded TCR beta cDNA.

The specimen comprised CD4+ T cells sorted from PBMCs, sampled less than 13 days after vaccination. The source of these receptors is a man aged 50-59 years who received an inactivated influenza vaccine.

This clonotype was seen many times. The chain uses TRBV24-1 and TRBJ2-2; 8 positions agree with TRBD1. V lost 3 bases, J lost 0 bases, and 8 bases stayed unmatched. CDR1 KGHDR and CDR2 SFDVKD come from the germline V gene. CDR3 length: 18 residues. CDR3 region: CATSDDRGFRANTGELFF. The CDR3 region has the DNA TGTGCCACCAGTGATGACAGGGGCTTCAGGGCGAACACCGGGGAGCTGTTTTTT.

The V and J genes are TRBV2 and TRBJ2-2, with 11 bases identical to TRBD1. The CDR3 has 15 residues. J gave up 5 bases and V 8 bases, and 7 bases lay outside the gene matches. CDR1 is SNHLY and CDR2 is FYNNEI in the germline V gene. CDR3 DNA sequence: TGTGCCAGCGTCTGGGGGACAGGGGGGACCGGGGAGCTGTTTTTT. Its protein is CASVWGTGGTGELFF.

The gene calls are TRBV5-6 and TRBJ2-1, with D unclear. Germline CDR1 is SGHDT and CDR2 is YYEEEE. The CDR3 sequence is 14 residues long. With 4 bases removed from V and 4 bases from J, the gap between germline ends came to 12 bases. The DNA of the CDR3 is TGTGCCAGCAGCCCACCCGGGCCTTACAATGAGCAGTTCTTC. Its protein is CASSPPGPYNEQFF. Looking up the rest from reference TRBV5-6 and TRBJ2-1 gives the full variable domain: DAGVTQSPTHLIKTRGQQVTLRCSPKSGHDTVSWYQQALGQGPQFIFQYYEEEERQRGNFPDRFSGHQFPNYSSELNVNALLLGDSALYLCASSPPGPYNEQFFGPGTRLTVL.

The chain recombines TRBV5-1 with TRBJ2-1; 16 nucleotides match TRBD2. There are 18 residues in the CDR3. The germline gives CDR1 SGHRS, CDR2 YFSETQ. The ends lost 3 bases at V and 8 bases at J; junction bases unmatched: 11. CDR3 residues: CASSSGTSGGESVDEQFF. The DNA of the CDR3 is TGCGCCAGCAGCTCCGGGACTAGCGGGGGGGAGAGTGTCGATGAGCAGTTCTTC.

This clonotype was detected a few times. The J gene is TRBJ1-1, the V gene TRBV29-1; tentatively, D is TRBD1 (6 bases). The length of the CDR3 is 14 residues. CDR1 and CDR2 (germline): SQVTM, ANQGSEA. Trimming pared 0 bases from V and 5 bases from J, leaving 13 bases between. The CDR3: CSVEDKGGRTEAFF. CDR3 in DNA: TGCAGCGTTGAAGATAAAGGGGGGAGAACTGAAGCTTTCTTT.

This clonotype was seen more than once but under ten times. This CDR3 is CSARETGEPPLHF. CDR3 in DNA: TGCAGTGCTAGAGAAACAGGGGAACCACCCCTCCACTTT. The chain employs TRBV20-1 and TRBJ1-6; 7 nucleotides match TRBD1. The CDR3 has 13 amino acids. Per the germline V gene, CDR1 is DFQATT and CDR2 is SNEGSKA (reference sequence). J gave up 11 bases and V 0 bases, and 4 bases lay outside the gene matches.

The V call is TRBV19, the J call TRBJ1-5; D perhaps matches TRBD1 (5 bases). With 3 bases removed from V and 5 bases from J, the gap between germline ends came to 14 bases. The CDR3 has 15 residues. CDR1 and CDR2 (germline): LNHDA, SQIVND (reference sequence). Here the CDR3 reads CASSISQGYYQPQHF. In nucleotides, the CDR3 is TGTGCCAGTAGTATCTCCCAGGGCTACTATCAGCCCCAGCATTTT.

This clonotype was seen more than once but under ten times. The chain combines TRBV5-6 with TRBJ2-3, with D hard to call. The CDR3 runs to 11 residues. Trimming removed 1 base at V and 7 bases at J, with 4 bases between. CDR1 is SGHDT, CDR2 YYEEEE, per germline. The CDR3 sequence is CASSLSNTQYF. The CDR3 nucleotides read TGTGCCAGCAGCTTGAGTAATACGCAGTATTTT.

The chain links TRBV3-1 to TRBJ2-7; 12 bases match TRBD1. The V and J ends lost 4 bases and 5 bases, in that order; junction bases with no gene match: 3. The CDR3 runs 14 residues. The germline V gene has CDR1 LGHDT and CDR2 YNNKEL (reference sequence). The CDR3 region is CASSPWDRGHEQYF. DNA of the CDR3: TGTGCCAGCAGCCCTTGGGACAGGGGGCACGAGCAGTACTTC.

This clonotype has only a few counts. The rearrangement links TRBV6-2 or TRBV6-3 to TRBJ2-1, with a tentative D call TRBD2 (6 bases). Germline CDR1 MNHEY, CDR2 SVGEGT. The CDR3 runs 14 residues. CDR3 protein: CATDGGSSYNEQFF. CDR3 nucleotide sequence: TGTGCTACAGATGGGGGGAGCTCCTACAATGAGCAGTTCTTC.

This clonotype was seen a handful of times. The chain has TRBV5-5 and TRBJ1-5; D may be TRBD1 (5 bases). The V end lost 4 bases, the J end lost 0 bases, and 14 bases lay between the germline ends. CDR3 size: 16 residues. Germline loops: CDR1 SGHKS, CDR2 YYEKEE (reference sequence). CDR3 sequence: CASSLGDVRSNQPQHF. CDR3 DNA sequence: TGTGCCAGCAGCCTAGGGGACGTCCGTAGCAATCAGCCCCAGCATTTT.

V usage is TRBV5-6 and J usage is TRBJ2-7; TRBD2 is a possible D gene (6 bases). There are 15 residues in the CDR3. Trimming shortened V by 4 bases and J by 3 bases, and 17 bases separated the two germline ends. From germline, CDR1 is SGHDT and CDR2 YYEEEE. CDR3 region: CASSPGGGSHYEQYF. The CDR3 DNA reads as TGTGCCAGCAGCCCGGGTGGAGGGTCTCACTACGAGCAGTACTTC.

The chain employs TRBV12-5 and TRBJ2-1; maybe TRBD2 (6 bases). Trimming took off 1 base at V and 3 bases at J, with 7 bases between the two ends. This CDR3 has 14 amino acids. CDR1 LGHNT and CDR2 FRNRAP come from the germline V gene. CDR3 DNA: TGTGCTAGTGGTTTGGGGGGGGTCTACAATGAGCAGTTCTTC. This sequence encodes CASGLGGVYNEQFF.

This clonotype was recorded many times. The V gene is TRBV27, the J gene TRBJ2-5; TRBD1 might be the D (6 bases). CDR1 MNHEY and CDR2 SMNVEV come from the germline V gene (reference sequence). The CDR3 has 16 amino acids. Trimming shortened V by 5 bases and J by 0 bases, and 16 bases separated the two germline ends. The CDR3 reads CASSRTDRLYQETQYF. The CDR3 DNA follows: TGTGCCAGCAGTCGTACGGACAGATTGTACCAAGAGACCCAGTACTTC.

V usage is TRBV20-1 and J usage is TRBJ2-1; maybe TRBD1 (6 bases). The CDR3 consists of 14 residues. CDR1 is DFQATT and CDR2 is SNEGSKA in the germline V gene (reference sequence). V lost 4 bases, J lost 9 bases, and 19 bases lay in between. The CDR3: CSAIRPGHRGEQFF. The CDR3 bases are TGCAGTGCTATACGTCCGGGACATCGGGGTGAGCAGTTCTTC.

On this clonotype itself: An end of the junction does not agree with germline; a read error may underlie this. CDR3 nucleotides: TGCTGTGCTAGAGATCCGGGAACGGGGGGCAATGAGCAGTTCTTC. Its translation: CCARDPGTGGNEQFF. The chain carries TRBV20-1 and TRBJ2-1; TRBD2 agrees at 7 bases. The germline V gene encodes CDR1 DFQATT and CDR2 SNEGSKA (reference sequence). This CDR3 spans 15 amino acids.

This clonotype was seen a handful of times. The chain's CDR3 is CASGGMTGGYGVSSYNEQFF. CDR3 nucleotide sequence: TGCGCCAGCGGGGGAATGACAGGGGGCTACGGAGTAAGCTCCTACAATGAGCAGTTCTTC. The genes are TRBV5-1 and TRBJ2-1, with 10 bases that match TRBD1. V shed 7 bases and J 0 bases; nucleotides not matched to a gene: 19. CDR1 is SGHRS, CDR2 YFSETQ, per germline. This CDR3 region has 20 residues.

DNA of the CDR3: TGCGCCAGCAGCTTGGGCTCTAGCGGGGGGGCTGAGCAGTTCTTC. It codes for CASSLGSSGGAEQFF. The chain links TRBV5-1 to TRBJ2-1, with TRBD2 identical over 12 bases. Per the germline V gene, CDR1 is SGHRS and CDR2 is YFSETQ. The CDR3 sequence is 15 residues long. V shed 0 bases and J 9 bases; nucleotides not matched to a gene: 4.

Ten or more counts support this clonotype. The DNA for the CDR3 is TGTGCCAGCTTCCGGGCTAGCGGCCACAATGAGCAGTTCTTC. It encodes CASFRASGHNEQFF. V and J are TRBV6-1 and TRBJ2-1, with 7 bases identical to TRBD2. V lost 8 bases to trimming and J lost 5 bases; unmatched junction nucleotides: 9. The CDR3 is made up of 14 amino acids. Germline values: CDR1 MNHNS, CDR2 SASEGT.

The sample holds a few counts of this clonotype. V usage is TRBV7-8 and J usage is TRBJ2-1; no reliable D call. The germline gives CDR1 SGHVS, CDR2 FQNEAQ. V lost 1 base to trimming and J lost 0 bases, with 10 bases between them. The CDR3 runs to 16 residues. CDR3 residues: CASSLVFGFSYNEQFF. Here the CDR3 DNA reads TGTGCCAGCAGCTTAGTGTTCGGGTTCTCCTACAATGAGCAGTTCTTC.

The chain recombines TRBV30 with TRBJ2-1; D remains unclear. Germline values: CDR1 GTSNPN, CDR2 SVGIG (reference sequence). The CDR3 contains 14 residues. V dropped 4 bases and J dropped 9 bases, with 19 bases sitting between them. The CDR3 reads CAWTNGPGWGEQFF. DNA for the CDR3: TGTGCCTGGACCAATGGACCTGGATGGGGTGAGCAGTTCTTC.

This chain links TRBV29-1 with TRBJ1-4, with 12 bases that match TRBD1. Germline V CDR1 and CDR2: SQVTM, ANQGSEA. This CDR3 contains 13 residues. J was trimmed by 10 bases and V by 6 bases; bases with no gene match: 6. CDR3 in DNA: TGCAGCGTCCAGGGACAGGGGGCCTCAAAACTGTTTTTT. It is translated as CSVQGQGASKLFF.

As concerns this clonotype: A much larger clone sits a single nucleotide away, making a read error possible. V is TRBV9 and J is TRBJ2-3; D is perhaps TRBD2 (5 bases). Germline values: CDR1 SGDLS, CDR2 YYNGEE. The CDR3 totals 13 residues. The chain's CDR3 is CASSVAGSDTQDF. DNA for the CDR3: TGTGCCAGCAGCGTAGCGGGGTCAGATACGCAGGATTTT. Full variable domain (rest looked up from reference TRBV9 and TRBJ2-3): DSGVTQTPKHLITATGQRVTLRCSPRSGDLSVYWYQQSLDQGLQFLIQYYNGEERAKGNILERFSAQQFPDLHSELNLSSLELGDSALYFCASSVAGSDTQDFGPGTRLTVL.

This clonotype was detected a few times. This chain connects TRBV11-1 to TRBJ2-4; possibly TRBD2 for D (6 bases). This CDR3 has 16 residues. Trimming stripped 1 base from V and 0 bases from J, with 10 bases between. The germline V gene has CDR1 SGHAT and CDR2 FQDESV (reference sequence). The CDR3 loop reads CASSLEGLGAKNIQYF. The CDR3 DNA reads TGTGCCAGCAGCTTAGAGGGACTGGGAGCCAAAAACATTCAGTACTTC.

CDR3 sequence reads: CASSDGRGMSPLHF. Written as DNA, the CDR3 is TGTGCCAGCTCCGACGGAAGGGGTATGTCACCCCTCCACTTT. V and J are TRBV18 and TRBJ1-6; TRBD1 is a possible D gene (5 bases). The CDR3 runs to 14 residues. The V gene's germline CDR1 is KGHSH and CDR2 LQKENI. Trimming stripped 6 bases from V and 10 bases from J, with 16 bases between.